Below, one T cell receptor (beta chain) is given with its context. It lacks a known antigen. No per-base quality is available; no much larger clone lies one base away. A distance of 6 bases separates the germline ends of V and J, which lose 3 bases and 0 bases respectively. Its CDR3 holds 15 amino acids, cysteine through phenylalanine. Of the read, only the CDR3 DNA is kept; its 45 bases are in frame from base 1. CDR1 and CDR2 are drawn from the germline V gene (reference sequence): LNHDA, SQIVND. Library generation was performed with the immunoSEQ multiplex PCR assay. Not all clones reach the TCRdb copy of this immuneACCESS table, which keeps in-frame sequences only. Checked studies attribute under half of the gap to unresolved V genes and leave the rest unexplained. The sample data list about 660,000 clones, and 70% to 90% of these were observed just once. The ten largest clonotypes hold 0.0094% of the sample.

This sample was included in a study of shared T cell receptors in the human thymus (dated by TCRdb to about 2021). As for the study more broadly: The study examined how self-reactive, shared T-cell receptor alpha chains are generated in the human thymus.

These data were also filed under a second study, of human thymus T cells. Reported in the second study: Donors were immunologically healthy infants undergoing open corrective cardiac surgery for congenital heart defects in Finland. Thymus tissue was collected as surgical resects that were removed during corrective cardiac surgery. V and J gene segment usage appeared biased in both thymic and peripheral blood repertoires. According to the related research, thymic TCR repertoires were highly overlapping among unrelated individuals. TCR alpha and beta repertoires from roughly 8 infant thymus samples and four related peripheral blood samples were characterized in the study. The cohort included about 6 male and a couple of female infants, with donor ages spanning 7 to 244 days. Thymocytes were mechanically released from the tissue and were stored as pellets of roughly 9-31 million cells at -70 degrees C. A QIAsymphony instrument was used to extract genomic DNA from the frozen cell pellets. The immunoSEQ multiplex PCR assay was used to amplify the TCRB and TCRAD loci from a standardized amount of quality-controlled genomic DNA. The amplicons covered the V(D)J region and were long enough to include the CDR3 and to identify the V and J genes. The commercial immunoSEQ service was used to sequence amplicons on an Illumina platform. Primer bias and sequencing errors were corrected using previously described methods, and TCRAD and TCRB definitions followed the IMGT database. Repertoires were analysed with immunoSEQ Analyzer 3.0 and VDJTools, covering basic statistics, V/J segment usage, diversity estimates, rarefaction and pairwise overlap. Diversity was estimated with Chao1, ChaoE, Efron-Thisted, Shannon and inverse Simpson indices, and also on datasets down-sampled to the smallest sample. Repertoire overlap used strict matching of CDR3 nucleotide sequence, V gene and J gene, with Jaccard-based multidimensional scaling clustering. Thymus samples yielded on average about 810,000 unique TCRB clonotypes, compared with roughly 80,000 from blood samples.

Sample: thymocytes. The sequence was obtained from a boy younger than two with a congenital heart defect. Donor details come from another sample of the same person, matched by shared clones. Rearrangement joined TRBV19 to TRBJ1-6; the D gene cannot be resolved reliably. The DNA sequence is TGTGCCAGTAGTATCGGTGGCTCCTATAATTCACCCCTCCACTTT. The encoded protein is CASSIGGSYNSPLHF.